The rows below give T cell receptor beta chains drawn from one sample of a study of blood T cell repertoires in COVID-19. Method: immunoSEQ multiplex PCR; TCRdb's copy keeps in-frame clones and lacks some. The sample shows some 200,000 clones, 80% of them seen only once. The source material was PBMCs or T cells enriched from blood (not recorded which). These TCRs come from a woman in her forties with acute COVID-19. CDR3s include the opening cysteine and the closing phenylalanine or tryptophan. A D gene is named only where the DNA matches it firmly. Some rows have no size entry. The others give once, few or many, or a class for an expanded clone.

v_call	j_call	clone_size	d_call	cdr3_nt	cdr3_aa
TRBV2	TRBJ1-4	NA	NA	TGTGCCAGCAGTGTGGAGGTGGCTAATGAAAAACTGTTTTTT	CASSVEVANEKLFF
TRBV6-6	TRBJ1-1	NA	NA	TGTGCCAGCAGTTCGGACAGCTCATACACTGAAGCTTTCTTT	CASSSDSSYTEAFF
TRBV12-5	TRBJ2-3	NA	TRBD2	TGTGCTAGTGGTTTGGGCGGGAGTGGTACAGATACGCAGTATTTT	CASGLGGSGTDTQYF
TRBV28	TRBJ1-1	NA	NA	TGTGCCAGCAGTGGCCCGACTCCAGTCACTGAAGCTTTCTTT	CASSGPTPVTEAFF
TRBV10-3	TRBJ1-2	few	NA	TGTGCCATCAGTGAGTCGGAGGGAGGCTACACCTTC	CAISESEGGYTF
TRBV4-2	TRBJ1-2	NA	TRBD1	TGTGCCAGCAGCCAAGATTGGGGGACAGGGGTTGGCTACACCTTC	CASSQDWGTGVGYTF
TRBV6-5	TRBJ1-2	NA	NA	TGTGCCAGCGGGAAAGAGGGTCGCGGCTACACCTTC	CASGKEGRGYTF
TRBV28	TRBJ1-6	NA	NA	TGTGCCAGCAGTATGACAGCGAGCTCCTATAATTCACCCCTCCACTTT	CASSMTASSYNSPLHF
TRBV7-3	TRBJ2-3	many	NA	TGTGCCAGCAGCTTTGGCGGGAGCACAGATACGCAGTATTTT	CASSFGGSTDTQYF
TRBV28	TRBJ1-1	NA	NA	TGTGCCAGCAGTTTAAATGCAGTCCCCACTGAAGCTTTCTTT	CASSLNAVPTEAFF
TRBV6-2/TRBV6-3	TRBJ2-7	NA	TRBD1	TGTGCCAGCAGTTTGGGGACAGAGGGAGACGAGCAGTACTTC	CASSLGTEGDEQYF
TRBV18	TRBJ1-2	once	NA	TGTGCCAGCTCACCCGGGGAGGGCTATGGCTACACCTTC	CASSPGEGYGYTF
TRBV7-9	TRBJ2-7	NA	TRBD1	TGTGCCAGCAAACAGGGGGATCGGTCCGTCTCAGGCGAGCAGTACTTC	CASKQGDRSVSGEQYF
TRBV19	TRBJ1-4	NA	NA	TGTGCCAGTAGTATCCCACGGACAGCAACTAATGAAAAACTGTTTTTT	CASSIPRTATNEKLFF
TRBV7-3	TRBJ2-7	NA	TRBD2	TGTGCCAGCAGCCCCTCCGGCGGGGGAGCCTACGAGCAGTACTTC	CASSPSGGGAYEQYF
TRBV15	TRBJ1-2	NA	NA	TGTGCCACCAGCAAGATGAGGGGGGGAAACTATGGCTACACCTTC	CATSKMRGGNYGYTF